The 9 T cell receptor beta chains given below trace back to one sample, sequenced in a study of blood T cells in healthy people across ages. Through a sample-barcoded 5' primer and a J-beta primer mix, a second PCR was run for roughly 6 to 12 cycles. From the 5' RACE reads, TCRdb called clonotypes with MiXCR, one entry per CDR3 protein. The profile shows around 1.5 million distinct CDR3 sequences, 30% to 40% of them singletons. Source material: blood. The receptors derive from a woman between 25 and 40 years old in good health.

This sequence joins TRBV27 and TRBJ1-5, with D uncertain. The CDR3 is made up of 15 amino acids. The V end was cut by 0 bases, the J end by 3 bases, with 9 bases between. The germline gives CDR1 MNHEY, CDR2 SMNVEV (reference sequence). CDR3 bases: TGTGCCAGCAGTTTATCCCCGGGGAACAATCAGCCCCAGCATTTT. Residues: CASSLSPGNNQPQHF.

This clonotype appeared many times. The genes are TRBV4-2 and TRBJ2-1; 9 bases map to TRBD2. This CDR3 is built from 14 residues. The V gene end was trimmed by 0 bases and the J gene end by 14 bases; junction bases not matched to a gene: 8. In germline, CDR1 is LGHNA, CDR2 YNFKEQ. The CDR3 coding sequence is TGTGCCAGCAGCCAAGAAGGCGGGAGGGCCAGGGAGTTCTTC. This sequence encodes CASSQEGGRAREFF.

The chain links TRBV2 to TRBJ2-5, with a tentative D call TRBD2 (6 bases). The length of the CDR3 is 15 residues. V was trimmed by 7 bases and J by 5 bases, leaving 20 bases between them. Germline V gene lookup returns CDR1 SNHLY and CDR2 FYNNEI. This CDR3 reads CASTLTGGVRETQYF. In DNA, the CDR3 is TGTGCCAGCACCTTAACTGGCGGGGTCCGGGAGACCCAGTACTTC.

CDR3 sequence reads: CASSLAGQVNTEAFF. The CDR3 region has the DNA TGCGCCAGCAGCTTGGCGGGACAGGTCAACACTGAAGCTTTCTTT. The rearrangement uses TRBV5-1 and TRBJ1-1; 8 bases fit TRBD1. There are 15 residues in the CDR3. J lost 2 bases, V lost 0 bases, and 3 bases had no gene match. Germline assignment: CDR1 SGHRS and CDR2 YFSETQ. The whole variable domain, filled in from reference TRBV5-1 and TRBJ1-1, reads KAGVTQTPRYLIKTRGQQVTLSCSPISGHRSVSWYQQTPGQGLQFLFEYFSETQRNKGNFPGRFSGRQFSNSRSEMNVSTLELGDSALYLCASSLAGQVNTEAFFGQGTRLTVV.

This clonotype was counted many times. The V call is TRBV6-1, the J call TRBJ2-7; D gene ambiguous. Trimming left V 3 bases short and J 3 bases short, with 6 bases between. This CDR3 contains 12 residues. In germline, CDR1 is MNHNS, CDR2 SASEGT. This CDR3 is CASSEVVYEQYF. The DNA of the CDR3 is TGTGCCAGCAGTGAGGTAGTCTACGAGCAGTACTTC.

The V and J genes are TRBV20-1 and TRBJ1-2; 8 positions agree with TRBD1. CDR3 length: 16 amino acids. V lost 4 bases and J lost 5; bases outside the gene matches: 15. Germline V lookup: CDR1 DFQATT, CDR2 SNEGSKA (reference sequence). The CDR3 region has the DNA TGCAGTGCTACCTCGGGACAGGTCAATACCAAGTATGGCTACACCTTC. Translating it yields CSATSGQVNTKYGYTF.

As concerns this clonotype: Being one base from a much bigger clone, this may be a read error. The chain joins TRBV4-1 to TRBJ2-3, with D hard to call. This CDR3 has 16 amino acids. Germline values: CDR1 MGHRA, CDR2 YSYEKL. DNA for the CDR3: TGCACCAGCAGCCAAGCAATGACGGAGAGCACAGATACGCAGTATTTT. Amino acids: CTSSQAMTESTDTQYF.

V usage is TRBV10-3 and J usage is TRBJ1-2; D might be TRBD1 (5 bases). The ends were cut back, 10 bases at V and 8 bases at J, with 23 bases in the middle. Germline loops: CDR1 ENHRY, CDR2 SYGVKD. The CDR3 is made up of 14 amino acids. The CDR3 is CATKDGALNGGYTF. The DNA of the CDR3 is TGTGCCACCAAAGATGGGGCCCTCAATGGGGGCTACACCTTC.

J is TRBJ2-5 and V is TRBV18; D may correspond to TRBD1 or TRBD2 (5 bases each). The end of the DNA fits TRBJ2-7 better, so the J call may be wrong. The CDR3 has 14 residues. Germline CDR1 and CDR2: KGHSH and LQKENI. The CDR3 region is CASSQGSGFYEQYF. CDR3 coding DNA: TGTGCCAGCTCACAGGGGAGCGGATTCTACGAGCAGTACTTC.